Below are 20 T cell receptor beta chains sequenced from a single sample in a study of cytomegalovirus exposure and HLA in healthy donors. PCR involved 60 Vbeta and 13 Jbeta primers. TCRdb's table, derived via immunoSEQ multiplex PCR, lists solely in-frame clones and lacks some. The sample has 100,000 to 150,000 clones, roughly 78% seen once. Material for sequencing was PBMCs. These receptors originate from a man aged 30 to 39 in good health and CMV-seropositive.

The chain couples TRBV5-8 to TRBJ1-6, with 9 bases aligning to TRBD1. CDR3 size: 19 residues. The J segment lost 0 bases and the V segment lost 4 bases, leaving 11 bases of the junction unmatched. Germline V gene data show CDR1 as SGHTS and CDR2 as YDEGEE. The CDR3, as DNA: TGTGCCAGCAGCCTAGTCCTCGGACAGGGGAGCTCCTATAATTCACCCCTCCACTTT. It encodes CASSLVLGQGSSYNSPLHF.

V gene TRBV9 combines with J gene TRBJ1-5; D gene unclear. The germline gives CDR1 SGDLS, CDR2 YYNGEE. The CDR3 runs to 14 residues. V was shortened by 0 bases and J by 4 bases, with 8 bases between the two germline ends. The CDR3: CASSVGSGNQPQHF. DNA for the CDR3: TGTGCCAGCAGCGTAGGATCGGGAAATCAGCCCCAGCATTTT.

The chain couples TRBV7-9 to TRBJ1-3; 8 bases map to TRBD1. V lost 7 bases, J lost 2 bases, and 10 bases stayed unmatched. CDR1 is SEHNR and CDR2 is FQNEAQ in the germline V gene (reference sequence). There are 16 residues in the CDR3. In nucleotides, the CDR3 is TGTGCCAGCATCCCTGGGTGGACAGGGCCTGGAAACACCATATATTTT. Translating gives CASIPGWTGPGNTIYF.

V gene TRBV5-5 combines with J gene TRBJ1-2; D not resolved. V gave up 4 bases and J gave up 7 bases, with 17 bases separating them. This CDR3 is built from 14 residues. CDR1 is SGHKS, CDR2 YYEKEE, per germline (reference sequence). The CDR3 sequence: CASSQYSRRGGYTF. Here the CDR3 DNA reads TGTGCCAGCAGCCAATACAGCCGCCGTGGTGGCTACACCTTC.

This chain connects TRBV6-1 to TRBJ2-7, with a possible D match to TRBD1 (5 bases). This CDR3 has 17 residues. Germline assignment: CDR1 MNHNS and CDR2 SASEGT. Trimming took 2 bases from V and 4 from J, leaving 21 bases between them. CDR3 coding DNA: TGTGCCAGCAGTGAAAGCACAACAGGTTTGGGATTATACGAGCAGTACTTC. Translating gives CASSESTTGLGLYEQYF.

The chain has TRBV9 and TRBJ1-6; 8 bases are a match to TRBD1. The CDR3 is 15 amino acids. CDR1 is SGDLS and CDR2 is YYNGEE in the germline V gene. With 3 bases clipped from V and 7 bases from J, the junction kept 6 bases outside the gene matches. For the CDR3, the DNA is TGTGCCAGCAGCGCCCCAGACAGGGGCAATTCACCCCTCCACTTT. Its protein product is CASSAPDRGNSPLHF.

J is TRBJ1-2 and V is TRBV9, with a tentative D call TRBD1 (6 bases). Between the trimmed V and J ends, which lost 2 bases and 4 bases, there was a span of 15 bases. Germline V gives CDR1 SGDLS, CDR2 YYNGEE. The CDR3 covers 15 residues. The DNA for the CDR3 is TGTGCCAGCAGCGTGAGCGAGGGGGGGGTCTATGGCTACACCTTC. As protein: CASSVSEGGVYGYTF.

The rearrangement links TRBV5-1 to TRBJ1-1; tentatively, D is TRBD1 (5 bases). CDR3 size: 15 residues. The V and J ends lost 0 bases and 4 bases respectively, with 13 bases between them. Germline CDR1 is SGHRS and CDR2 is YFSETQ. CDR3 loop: CASSLDVRRGTEAFF. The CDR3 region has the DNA TGCGCCAGCAGCTTGGACGTCAGGAGGGGCACTGAAGCTTTCTTT.

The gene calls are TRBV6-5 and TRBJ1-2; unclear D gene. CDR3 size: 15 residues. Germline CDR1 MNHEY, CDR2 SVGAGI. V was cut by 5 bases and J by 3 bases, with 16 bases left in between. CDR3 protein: CASSRTVSRYYGYTF. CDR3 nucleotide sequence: TGTGCCAGCAGTCGTACCGTTTCGAGGTACTATGGCTACACCTTC.

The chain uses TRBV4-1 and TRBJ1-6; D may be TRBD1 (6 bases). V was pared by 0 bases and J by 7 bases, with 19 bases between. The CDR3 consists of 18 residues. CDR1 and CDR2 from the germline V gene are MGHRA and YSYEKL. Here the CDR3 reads CASSQDHGVQGLNSPLHF. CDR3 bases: TGCGCCAGCAGCCAAGATCATGGAGTACAGGGCCTCAATTCACCCCTCCACTTT.

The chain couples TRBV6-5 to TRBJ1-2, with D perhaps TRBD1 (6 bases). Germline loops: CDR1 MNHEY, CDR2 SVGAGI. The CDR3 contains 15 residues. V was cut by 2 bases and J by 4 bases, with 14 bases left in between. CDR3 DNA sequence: TGTGCCAGCAGTTACGGGGGGGGCGCTCCCTATGGCTACACCTTC. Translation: CASSYGGGAPYGYTF.

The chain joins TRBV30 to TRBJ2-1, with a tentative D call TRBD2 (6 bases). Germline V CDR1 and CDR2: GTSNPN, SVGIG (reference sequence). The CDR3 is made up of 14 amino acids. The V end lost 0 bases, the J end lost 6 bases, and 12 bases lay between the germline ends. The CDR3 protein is CAWSVPRESNEQFF. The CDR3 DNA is TGTGCCTGGAGTGTACCCCGGGAGTCCAATGAGCAGTTCTTC. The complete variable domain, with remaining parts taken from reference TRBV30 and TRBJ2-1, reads SQTIHQWPATLVQPVGSPLSLECTVEGTSNPNLYWYRQAAGRGLQLLFYSVGIGQISSEVPQNLSASRPQDRQFILSSKKLLLSDSGFYLCAWSVPRESNEQFFGPGTRLTVL.

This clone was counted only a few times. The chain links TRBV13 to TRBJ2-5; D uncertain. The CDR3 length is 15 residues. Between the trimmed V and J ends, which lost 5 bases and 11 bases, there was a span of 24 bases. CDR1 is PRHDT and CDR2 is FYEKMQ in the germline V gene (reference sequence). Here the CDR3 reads CASSARPGGVEEQYF. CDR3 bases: TGTGCCAGCAGCGCCCGACCGGGTGGCGTAGAAGAGCAGTACTTC.

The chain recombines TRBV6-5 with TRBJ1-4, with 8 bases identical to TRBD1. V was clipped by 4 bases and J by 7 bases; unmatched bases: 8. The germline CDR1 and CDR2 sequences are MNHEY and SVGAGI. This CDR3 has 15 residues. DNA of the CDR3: TGTGCCAGCAGTTCTAGGGGACAGGCCGGTGAAAAACTGTTTTTT. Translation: CASSSRGQAGEKLFF.

CDR3 protein: CASSLAGRNNQPQHF. CDR3 bases: TGCGCCAGCAGCTTGGCAGGCAGGAACAATCAGCCCCAGCATTTT. The V gene is TRBV5-1, the J gene TRBJ1-5; D unclear. V lost 0 bases, J lost 3 bases, and 10 bases lay in between. Germline V gives CDR1 SGHRS, CDR2 YFSETQ. This CDR3 region has 15 residues.

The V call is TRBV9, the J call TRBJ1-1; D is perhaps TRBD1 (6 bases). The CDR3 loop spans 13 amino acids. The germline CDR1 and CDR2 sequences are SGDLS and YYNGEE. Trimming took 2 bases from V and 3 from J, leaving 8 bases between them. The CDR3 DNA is TGTGCCAGCAGCGTCCAGGGGTACACTGAAGCTTTCTTT. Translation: CASSVQGYTEAFF.

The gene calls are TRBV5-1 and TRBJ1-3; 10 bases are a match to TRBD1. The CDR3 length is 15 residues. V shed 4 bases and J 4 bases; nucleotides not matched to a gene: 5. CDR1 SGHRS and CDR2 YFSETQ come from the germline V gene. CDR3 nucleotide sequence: TGCGCCAGCAGCCCCGGGACAGGGGTCGGAAACACCATATATTTT. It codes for CASSPGTGVGNTIYF.

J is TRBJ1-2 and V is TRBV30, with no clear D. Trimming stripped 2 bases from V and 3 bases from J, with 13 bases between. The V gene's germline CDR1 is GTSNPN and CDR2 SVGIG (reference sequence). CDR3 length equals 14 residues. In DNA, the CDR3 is TGTGCCTGGAGTCGCCCCCCGCAGGACTATGGCTACACCTTC. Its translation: CAWSRPPQDYGYTF. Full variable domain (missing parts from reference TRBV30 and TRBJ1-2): SQTIHQWPATLVQPVGSPLSLECTVEGTSNPNLYWYRQAAGRGLQLLFYSVGIGQISSEVPQNLSASRPQDRQFILSSKKLLLSDSGFYLCAWSRPPQDYGYTFGSGTRLTVV.

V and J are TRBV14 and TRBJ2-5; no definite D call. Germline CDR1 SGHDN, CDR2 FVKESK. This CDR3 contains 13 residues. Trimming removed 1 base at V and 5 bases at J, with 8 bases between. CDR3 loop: CASSQGIQETQYF. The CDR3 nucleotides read TGTGCCAGCAGCCAAGGCATCCAGGAGACCCAGTACTTC.

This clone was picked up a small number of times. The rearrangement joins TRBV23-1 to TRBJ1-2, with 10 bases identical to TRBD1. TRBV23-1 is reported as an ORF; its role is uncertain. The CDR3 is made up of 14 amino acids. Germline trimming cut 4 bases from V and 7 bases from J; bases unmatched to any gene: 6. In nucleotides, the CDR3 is TGCGCCAGCAGTCCGGGACAGGGGTTTTGTGGCTACACCTTC. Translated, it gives CASSPGQGFCGYTF.